This T cell receptor beta chain emerged from a study of CD8+CD57+ T cells in acquired aplastic anemia. Genomic DNA provided the template from which TCR beta VDJ and CDR3 profiles were obtained. MiXCR was run by TCRdb on the reads, yielding one entry per CDR3 protein. The table records 100,000 to 150,000 distinct CDR3 sequences, around 46% of them present only once. V was shortened by 2 bases and J by 4 bases, with 8 bases between the two germline ends. Germline V lookup: CDR1 SNHLY, CDR2 FYNNEI. The CDR3 has 14 amino acids. Sequencing input: sorted CD4+, CD8+, or CD8+CD57+ T cells (not recorded which) from PBMCs. The receptor comes from a human donor in good health, serving as a control. The chain uses TRBV2 and TRBJ2-2; D is undetermined. For the CDR3, the DNA is TGTGCCAGCAGTGAAACCCGAGGCACCGGGGAGCTGTTTTTT. It yields the protein CASSETRGTGELFF.